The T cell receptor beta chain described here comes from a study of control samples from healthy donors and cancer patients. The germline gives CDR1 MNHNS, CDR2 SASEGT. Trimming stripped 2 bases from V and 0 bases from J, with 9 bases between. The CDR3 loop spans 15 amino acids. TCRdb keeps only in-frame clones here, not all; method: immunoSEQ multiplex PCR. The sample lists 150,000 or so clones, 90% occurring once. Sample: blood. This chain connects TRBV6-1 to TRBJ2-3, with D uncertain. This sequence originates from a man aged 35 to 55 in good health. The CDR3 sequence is CASSELRASTDTQYF. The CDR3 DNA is TGTGCCAGCAGTGAACTCCGGGCTAGCACAGATACGCAGTATTTT.